A single sample gave rise to the 31 T cell receptor beta chains below, sequenced in a study of blood T cell repertoires in COVID-19. Method: immunoSEQ multiplex PCR; TCRdb's copy keeps in-frame clones and lacks some. Of about 26,000 clones listed, 70% to 90% are singletons. Sequencing was performed on peripheral blood. The receptors shown here come from a woman of 80 years or more with COVID-19, enrolled during active disease.

CDR3: CASRQGANYGYTF. The CDR3 bases are TGTGCCAGCCGCCAGGGGGCTAACTATGGCTACACCTTC. This rearrangement joins TRBV6-5 to TRBJ1-2; 7 bases are shared with TRBD1. The CDR3 runs 13 residues. Germline V CDR1 and CDR2: MNHEY, SVGAGI. V was clipped by 8 bases and J by 0 bases; unmatched bases: 3.

V gene TRBV30 combines with J gene TRBJ1-1, with D maybe TRBD1 (6 bases). Germline CDR1 reads GTSNPN; CDR2 reads SVGIG (reference sequence). The CDR3 has 16 amino acids. V lost 3 bases and J lost 6, with 23 bases in between. CDR3 sequence (DNA): TGTGCCTGGAGCGACCCTGGGGGTGGGGGCTTCTCTGAAGCTTTCTTT. As protein: CAWSDPGGGGFSEAFF.

This chain uses TRBV3-1 (or the pseudogene TRBV3-2) with TRBJ1-6; 8 bases are a match to TRBD1. The CDR3 totals 14 residues. In germline, CDR1 is LGHDT, CDR2 YNNKEL (reference sequence). J was trimmed by 10 bases and V by 6 bases; bases with no gene match: 8. The CDR3 loop reads CASSFGQGRSPLHF. As DNA, the CDR3 is TGTGCCAGCAGTTTCGGACAGGGTAGGTCACCCCTCCACTTT.

The sample holds a few counts of this clone. The chain employs TRBV5-5 and TRBJ2-5; 13 positions agree with TRBD2. There are 16 residues in the CDR3. Looked up from germline, CDR1 is SGHKS and CDR2 is YYEKEE (reference sequence). V lost 0 bases, J lost 5 bases, and 4 bases stayed unmatched. CDR3 residues: CASSLELAGGRETQYF. The DNA for the CDR3 is TGTGCCAGCAGCTTGGAACTAGCGGGGGGGCGGGAGACCCAGTACTTC.

This clone was recorded only once. V is TRBV7-8 and J is TRBJ1-1, with a possible D match to TRBD1 (5 bases). In germline, CDR1 is SGHVS, CDR2 FQNEAQ. CDR3 length: 13 residues. Trimming stripped 5 bases from V and 7 bases from J, with 14 bases between. CDR3 sequence: CASSLRGVGEAFF. CDR3 sequence (DNA): TGTGCCAGCAGCCTAAGGGGCGTCGGTGAAGCTTTCTTT.

This clone was detected only once. The chain combines TRBV19 with TRBJ2-4; 9 bases agree with TRBD1. V lost 0 bases to trimming and J lost 1 base; unmatched junction nucleotides: 7. Germline CDR1 reads LNHDA; CDR2 reads SQIVND (reference sequence). The CDR3 runs 18 residues. CDR3 sequence (DNA): TGTGCCAGTAGTATAGACCTCCCCGGACAGGGGGCCAAAAACATTCAGTACTTC. Protein sequence: CASSIDLPGQGAKNIQYF.

CDR3 nucleotides: TGTGCCAGCAGTGAACGCAGGGGAGAGCAGCCCCAGCATTTT. Its translation: CASSERRGEQPQHF. This chain uses TRBV2 with TRBJ1-5; tentatively, D is TRBD1 (6 bases). V lost 2 bases and J lost 7, with 12 bases in between. CDR1 and CDR2 (germline): SNHLY, FYNNEI. The CDR3 is 14 residues long.

The chain couples TRBV9 to TRBJ2-1; D not certain. Deletions cut 0 bases from V and 0 bases from J, with 7 bases between. Germline CDR1 and CDR2: SGDLS and YYNGEE. This CDR3 is 15 amino acids long. The CDR3 region has the DNA TGTGCCAGCAGCGTAGTTCCCAGCTCCTACAATGAGCAGTTCTTC. Amino acids: CASSVVPSSYNEQFF.

The chain joins TRBV18 to TRBJ1-1; TRBD1 matches 9 bases. Germline V gene lookup returns CDR1 KGHSH and CDR2 LQKENI. The CDR3 length is 14 residues. With 6 bases clipped from V and 1 base from J, the junction kept 3 bases outside the gene matches. The CDR3 DNA reads as TGTGCCAGCTCCGGGACAGGGAAGAACACTGAAGCTTTCTTT. Its protein product is CASSGTGKNTEAFF.

J is TRBJ1-6 and V is TRBV5-6; D is uncertain. V lost 0 bases and J lost 6, with 13 bases in between. The CDR3 contains 16 residues. Germline V gene sequence: CDR1 SGHDT, CDR2 YYEEEE. CDR3 nucleotides: TGTGCCAGCAGCTTGGAAGAGGGTTGGGGTAATTCACCCCTCCACTTT. This translates into CASSLEEGWGNSPLHF.

The genes are TRBV7-2 and TRBJ2-7; D remains unclear. This CDR3 region has 13 residues. CDR1 is SGHTA and CDR2 is FQGNSA in the germline V gene. Trimming removed 4 bases from V and 5 bases from J, with 12 bases in between. The CDR3 region is CASSYKRGDEQYF. The CDR3 nucleotides read TGTGCCAGCAGCTACAAGAGAGGAGACGAGCAGTACTTC.

The J gene is TRBJ2-3, the V gene TRBV7-2; 10 bases are shared with TRBD2. V lost 7 bases to trimming and J lost 6 bases; unmatched junction nucleotides: 13. CDR1 is SGHTA and CDR2 is FQGNSA in the germline V gene. CDR3 length equals 16 residues. The CDR3 DNA follows: TGTGCCAGCACTATTATAGCGGGGGGAAGCCGGGATACGCAGTATTTT. It is translated as CASTIIAGGSRDTQYF.

The chain couples TRBV28 to TRBJ1-4; 8 bases match TRBD1. Germline values: CDR1 MDHEN, CDR2 SYDVKM. The J segment lost 7 bases and the V segment lost 1 base, leaving 5 bases of the junction unmatched. This CDR3 spans 15 amino acids. CDR3 in amino acids: CASSLSGTGTEKLFF. The CDR3 DNA is TGTGCCAGCAGTTTATCGGGGACAGGTACTGAAAAACTGTTTTTT.

The rearrangement joins TRBV5-1 to TRBJ2-7, with 9 nucleotides matching TRBD2. Germline V lookup: CDR1 SGHRS, CDR2 YFSETQ. This CDR3 spans 15 amino acids. V shed 0 bases, J shed 2 bases, and the junction held 3 bases outside the gene matches. CDR3 DNA: TGCGCCAGCAGCTTGGAGGCGGGGGGGGCCTACGAGCAGTACTTC. Amino acids: CASSLEAGGAYEQYF.

The genes are TRBV6-5 and TRBJ2-3; 7 bases are a match to TRBD1. Germline assignment: CDR1 MNHEY and CDR2 SVGAGI. The CDR3 totals 14 residues. Unmatched junction bases numbered 5, after V lost 6 bases and J lost 2 bases. CDR3 protein: CASSTGENTDTQYF. The CDR3 DNA sequence: TGTGCCAGCAGCACAGGGGAGAACACAGATACGCAGTATTTT.

Written as DNA, the CDR3 is TGTGCCAGCACTGTAGTAGACAGTGATGGCTACACCTTC. Translation: CASTVVDSDGYTF. V and J are TRBV2 and TRBJ1-2; D might be TRBD1 (5 bases). CDR3 length equals 13 residues. Per the germline V gene, CDR1 is SNHLY and CDR2 is FYNNEI. Trimming removed 7 bases from V and 6 bases from J, with 15 bases in between.

This sequence joins TRBV10-3 and TRBJ1-1; D possibly corresponds to TRBD1 (6 bases). CDR1 and CDR2 from the germline V gene are ENHRY and SYGVKD. The CDR3 sequence is 14 residues long. V lost 7 bases and J lost 3, with 15 bases in between. The DNA of the CDR3 is TGTGCCATCACCCTCGACAGGTACGACACTGAAGCTTTCTTT. Translated: CAITLDRYDTEAFF.

The V gene is TRBV6-2 or TRBV6-3, the J gene TRBJ2-5, with 12 bases matching TRBD2. This CDR3 contains 16 residues. The V gene end was trimmed by 4 bases and the J gene end by 5 bases; junction bases not matched to a gene: 8. The germline CDR1 and CDR2 sequences are MNHEY and SVGEGT. The CDR3 reads CASSSRLAGAEETQYF. The CDR3 DNA is TGTGCCAGCAGTTCCAGACTAGCGGGGGCGGAGGAGACCCAGTACTTC.

The chain is built from TRBV6-1 and TRBJ2-7, with 11 bases fitting TRBD1. This CDR3 region has 14 residues. CDR1 and CDR2 (germline): MNHNS, SASEGT. The J segment lost 3 bases and the V segment lost 3 bases, leaving 1 base of the junction unmatched. The chain's CDR3 is CASSDGTGGYEQYF. CDR3 bases: TGTGCCAGCAGTGACGGGACAGGGGGCTACGAGCAGTACTTC.

The chain links TRBV5-5 to TRBJ2-7; 8 bases match TRBD1. Germline V gene sequence: CDR1 SGHKS, CDR2 YYEKEE (reference sequence). The CDR3 consists of 14 residues. The V segment lost 4 bases and the J segment 3 bases; nucleotides outside the gene matches: 6. The CDR3 sequence: CASSRDTGGYEQYF. CDR3 sequence (DNA): TGTGCCAGCAGCCGAGACACAGGGGGCTACGAGCAGTACTTC.

This chain links TRBV5-1 with TRBJ2-3; D perhaps matches TRBD2 (7 bases). V lost 4 bases and J 1 base, leaving 19 bases between the germline ends. The CDR3 has 17 residues. Per germline, CDR1 SGHRS and CDR2 YFSETQ. The CDR3 protein is CASSPPGGSSRTDTQYF. The CDR3 nucleotides are TGCGCCAGCAGCCCCCCGGGGGGCAGCTCTCGCACAGATACGCAGTATTTT.

The rearrangement uses TRBV10-1 and TRBJ1-1, with 7 positions matching TRBD1. Looked up from germline, CDR1 is WNHNN and CDR2 is SYGVQD (reference sequence). CDR3 length equals 15 residues. The ends lost 3 bases at V and 3 bases at J; junction bases unmatched: 7. The CDR3 sequence: CASSDRQGEDTEAFF. CDR3 sequence (DNA): TGCGCCAGCAGTGATAGGCAGGGGGAGGACACTGAAGCTTTCTTT.

The V call is TRBV5-4, the J call TRBJ2-4; tentative D call: TRBD1 (6 bases). This CDR3 has 15 amino acids. Germline-derived CDR1 and CDR2 are SGHNT and YYREEE (reference sequence). With 3 bases removed from V and 2 bases from J, the gap between germline ends came to 12 bases. CDR3 sequence (DNA): TGTGCCAGCAGCTCGAACAGGGCGTCCAAAAACATTCAGTACTTC. Translating it yields CASSSNRASKNIQYF.

This chain connects TRBV29-1 to TRBJ1-3; possibly TRBD1 for D (5 bases). The germline V gene has CDR1 SQVTM and CDR2 ANQGSEA. The length of the CDR3 is 16 residues. The CDR3 spells CTLGTPTGYSGNTIYF. In nucleotides, the CDR3 is TGCACATTGGGGACTCCCACAGGTTACTCTGGAAACACCATATATTTT.

The chain joins TRBV21-1 to TRBJ2-3; the table's D gene call, TRBD1, was not cross checked with the DNA. TRBV21-1 is listed as a pseudogene. CDR3 length: 16 residues. The CDR3 region has the DNA TGTGCCAGCAGCAAAGCGGACAGTAAGCACACAGATACGCAGTATTTT. Amino acid sequence: CASSKADSKHTDTQYF.

This sequence joins TRBV2 and TRBJ2-7; 7 nucleotides line up with TRBD1. This CDR3 has 12 amino acids. Germline V gene data show CDR1 as SNHLY and CDR2 as FYNNEI. J was trimmed by 6 bases and V by 7 bases; bases with no gene match: 6. The CDR3 sequence: CASKETGSEQYF. The CDR3 nucleotides are TGTGCCAGCAAGGAGACAGGGAGCGAGCAGTACTTC.

This chain joins TRBV7-2 and TRBJ1-2; unclear D gene. V lost 3 bases and J 7 bases, leaving 12 bases between the germline ends. CDR1 and CDR2 (germline): SGHTA, FQGNSA. The CDR3 length is 13 residues. The CDR3: CASSFRGMGGYTF. The CDR3 DNA sequence: TGTGCCAGCAGCTTCCGCGGGATGGGTGGCTACACCTTC.

V is TRBV7-9 and J is TRBJ2-7; D possibly corresponds to TRBD1 (5 bases). The ends were cut back, 4 bases at V and 3 bases at J, with 7 bases in the middle. Germline V gene data show CDR1 as SEHNR and CDR2 as FQNEAQ (reference sequence). The CDR3 spans 12 residues. In DNA, the CDR3 is TGTGCCAGCAGCTCGCAGGGCTACGAGCAGTACTTC. The encoded protein is CASSSQGYEQYF. Drawing the rest from reference TRBV7-9 and TRBJ2-7, the complete variable domain is DTGVSQNPRHKITKRGQNVTFRCDPISEHNRLYWYRQTLGQGPEFLTYFQNEAQLEKSRLLSDRFSAERPKGSFSTLEIQRTEQGDSAMYLCASSSQGYEQYFGPGTRLTVT.

The chain couples TRBV3-1 (or the pseudogene TRBV3-2) to TRBJ1-2, with 8 bases aligning to TRBD1. Trimming took 3 bases from V and 8 from J; bases not matched to a gene: 5. CDR3 length equals 13 residues. Per the germline V gene, CDR1 is LGHDT and CDR2 is YNNKEL (reference sequence). CDR3 coding DNA: TGTGCCAGCAGCCATCAGGGGGCGAAGGGCTACACCTTC. It is translated as CASSHQGAKGYTF.

This chain joins TRBV30 and TRBJ2-3; D is possibly TRBD1 (6 bases). V was clipped by 2 bases and J by 4 bases, with 10 bases between them. This CDR3 is 13 amino acids long. Germline V gene sequence: CDR1 GTSNPN, CDR2 SVGIG (reference sequence). The chain's CDR3 is CAWSNKGADTQYF. The CDR3 DNA reads as TGTGCCTGGAGTAACAAGGGGGCAGATACGCAGTATTTT. Drawing the rest from reference TRBV30 and TRBJ2-3, the complete variable domain is SQTIHQWPATLVQPVGSPLSLECTVEGTSNPNLYWYRQAAGRGLQLLFYSVGIGQISSEVPQNLSASRPQDRQFILSSKKLLLSDSGFYLCAWSNKGADTQYFGPGTRLTVL.

This chain links TRBV3-1 (or the pseudogene TRBV3-2) with TRBJ2-1; TRBD2 matches at 9 bases. Germline V CDR1 and CDR2: LGHDT, YNNKEL (reference sequence). This CDR3 has 18 residues. After removal of 1 base from V and 7 bases from J, the junction contained 14 bases not matched to a gene. CDR3: CASSQGRASGVMRNEQFF. The CDR3 nucleotides are TGTGCCAGCAGCCAAGGGCGGGCTAGCGGGGTAATGAGGAATGAGCAGTTCTTC.